Shown below are 5 T cell receptor beta chains from a single sample sequenced in a study of shared clonotypes between healthy human individuals. It was CD45RO-negative cells, positively selected for CCR7, that made up naive CD8 cells, with terminally differentiated effector memory CD45RA+ cells excluded. Assay used: immunoSEQ multiplex PCR; TCRdb lists only in-frame clones, some missing. Found here are 550,000 to 750,000 clones, around 95% of them singletons; the top ten hold around 0.097%. Sequenced: naive CD8+ T cells sorted from blood. The source is a woman between 25 and 40 years old in good health.

V gene TRBV10-3 combines with J gene TRBJ2-7; TRBD2 matches 8 bases. Germline-derived CDR1 and CDR2 are ENHRY and SYGVKD. This CDR3 contains 14 residues. V shed 3 bases and J 3 bases; nucleotides not matched to a gene: 4. Here the CDR3 reads CAISDSREDYEQYF. The CDR3 nucleotides read TGTGCCATCAGTGATTCGCGGGAGGACTACGAGCAGTACTTC.

The chain joins TRBV27 to TRBJ2-4, with TRBD1 identical over 9 bases. There are 14 residues in the CDR3. Germline CDR1 MNHEY, CDR2 SMNVEV (reference sequence). Trimming removed 7 bases from V and 12 bases from J; junction bases left unmatched: 13. The CDR3 is CASTPGQGLLPQYF. The CDR3 coding sequence is TGTGCCAGCACCCCGGGACAGGGTCTCCTTCCTCAGTACTTC.

The rearrangement links TRBV19 to TRBJ2-1, with unresolved D. Germline assignment: CDR1 LNHDA and CDR2 SQIVND (reference sequence). This CDR3 contains 17 residues. Between the trimmed V and J ends, which lost 1 base and 0 bases, there was a span of 13 bases. The CDR3 sequence: CASSIGLSSGSYNEQFF. The CDR3 region has the DNA TGTGCCAGTAGTATAGGCCTTAGCTCAGGCTCCTACAATGAGCAGTTCTTC.

The V call is TRBV19, the J call TRBJ2-1, with D perhaps matching TRBD1 (6 bases). CDR1 is LNHDA, CDR2 SQIVND, per germline (reference sequence). V shed 8 bases and J shed 3 bases, with 11 bases lying between them. The CDR3 loop spans 13 amino acids. CDR3 amino acids: CASRATGYNEQFF. DNA for the CDR3: TGTGCCAGTCGTGCGACAGGCTACAATGAGCAGTTCTTC. Variable domain in full (rest from reference TRBV19 and TRBJ2-1): DGGITQSPKYLFRKEGQNVTLSCEQNLNHDAMYWYRQDPGQGLRLIYYSQIVNDFQKGDIAEGYSVSREKKESFPLTVTSAQKNPTAFYLCASRATGYNEQFFGPGTRLTVL.

J is TRBJ2-7 and V is TRBV25-1, with D perhaps TRBD1 (5 bases). The CDR3 contains 15 residues. Trimming stripped 3 bases from V and 5 bases from J, with 17 bases between. The germline CDR1 and CDR2 sequences are MGHDK and SYGVNS. The DNA for the CDR3 is TGTGCCAGCAGTGATCCTGTCAAGGGGATGGACGAGCAGTACTTC. This gives the protein CASSDPVKGMDEQYF.